Shown below are 30 T cell receptor beta chains from a single sample sequenced in a study of TIL therapy for anti-PD-1-resistant metastatic lung cancer. Indicated time point: pre-treatment sample, taken before nivolumab and TIL therapy. The immunoSEQ assay was v3. Clones were read by immunoSEQ multiplex PCR, and TCRdb kept only the in-frame ones, dropping some. Of tens of thousands of clones in the sample, roughly 69% were seen once. The sequencing used blood, collected at baseline. The origin of the receptors is a person between 30 and 79 years old with non-small cell lung cancer.

The chain is built from TRBV9 and TRBJ1-1, with 8 bases aligning to TRBD1. The CDR3 sequence is 15 residues long. Per the germline V gene, CDR1 is SGDLS and CDR2 is YYNGEE. V dropped 3 bases and J dropped 4; count of bases not matched to a gene: 8. The CDR3 protein is CASSARGQGITEAFF. DNA of the CDR3: TGTGCCAGCAGCGCCCGAGGACAGGGAATCACTGAAGCTTTCTTT.

The chain couples TRBV9 to TRBJ1-1; weak D call: TRBD1 (5 bases). The CDR3 sequence is 14 residues long. V dropped 4 bases and J dropped 3 bases, with 13 bases sitting between them. The germline gives CDR1 SGDLS, CDR2 YYNGEE. CDR3 DNA sequence: TGTGCCAGCAGCTACCTCGGACACTACACTGAAGCTTTCTTT. It yields the protein CASSYLGHYTEAFF.

The rearrangement uses TRBV6-6 and TRBJ2-7; D remains unclear. Trimming took 0 bases from V and 0 from J, leaving 12 bases between them. The germline V gene encodes CDR1 MNHNY and CDR2 SVGAGI (reference sequence). The length of the CDR3 is 16 residues. The CDR3 here is CASSYSKGSYSYEQYF. Written as DNA, the CDR3 is TGTGCCAGCAGTTACTCGAAAGGGTCCTACTCCTACGAGCAGTACTTC.

This chain joins TRBV27 and TRBJ2-7; no definite D call. The CDR3 has 15 amino acids. The V end lost 1 base, the J end lost 6 bases, and 16 bases lay between the germline ends. The V gene's germline CDR1 is MNHEY and CDR2 SMNVEV (reference sequence). CDR3 coding DNA: TGTGCCAGCAGTTTATGGGGTAGTTACGCTGCCGAGCAGTACTTC. Its translation: CASSLWGSYAAEQYF.

This clone was seen only a few times. In nucleotides, the CDR3 is TGTGCCAGCAGTGAAACAGGGGGCGGAGTAGAAAAACTGTTTTTT. Translated: CASSETGGGVEKLFF. The genes are TRBV6-1 and TRBJ1-4; the match to TRBD1 covers 9 bases. The CDR3 runs 15 residues. Germline CDR1 reads MNHNS; CDR2 reads SASEGT. Unmatched junction bases numbered 6, after V lost 2 bases and J lost 8 bases.

The chain couples TRBV2 to TRBJ1-2; no reliable D call. Germline V CDR1 and CDR2: SNHLY, FYNNEI. V was cut by 4 bases and J by 3 bases, with 9 bases left in between. The CDR3 runs 13 residues. CDR3 in DNA: TGTGCCAGCAGTGTTCAGATTCACTATGGCTACACCTTC. This gives the protein CASSVQIHYGYTF. The whole variable domain, filled in from reference TRBV2 and TRBJ1-2, reads EPEVTQTPSHQVTQMGQEVILRCVPISNHLYFYWYRQILGQKVEFLVSFYNNEISEKSEIFDDQFSVERPDGSNFTLKIRSTKLEDSAMYFCASSVQIHYGYTFGSGTRLTVV.

The CDR3 region has the DNA TGCGCCAGCAGCTCCGGGACAGGGGGCCTGGGTGAGCAGTTCTTC. Protein product: CASSSGTGGLGEQFF. V usage is TRBV5-1 and J usage is TRBJ2-1, with 12 bases fitting TRBD1. The germline gives CDR1 SGHRS, CDR2 YFSETQ. The CDR3 consists of 15 residues. V trimming: 3 bases; J trimming: 9 bases; junction bases outside the gene matches: 7. The variable domain in full, with the rest retrieved from reference TRBV5-1 and TRBJ2-1, is KAGVTQTPRYLIKTRGQQVTLSCSPISGHRSVSWYQQTPGQGLQFLFEYFSETQRNKGNFPGRFSGRQFSNSRSEMNVSTLELGDSALYLCASSSGTGGLGEQFFGPGTRLTVL.

The genes are TRBV2 and TRBJ1-1, with D perhaps TRBD1 (6 bases). The V gene's germline CDR1 is SNHLY and CDR2 FYNNEI. This CDR3 is built from 14 residues. V dropped 2 bases and J dropped 1 base, with 8 bases sitting between them. This chain's CDR3 is CASSEQGWNTEAFF. For the CDR3, the DNA is TGTGCCAGCAGTGAACAGGGGTGGAACACTGAAGCTTTCTTT.

The rearrangement uses TRBV15 and TRBJ1-2; D uncertain. Germline CDR1 reads LNHNV; CDR2 reads YYDKDF (reference sequence). The CDR3 is 15 residues long. The ends were cut back, 0 bases at V and 4 bases at J, with 12 bases in the middle. In nucleotides, the CDR3 is TGTGCCACCAGCAGAGATCCGAGGGCTGGCTATGGCTACACCTTC. This translates into CATSRDPRAGYGYTF.

The count of this clone is one. J is TRBJ2-5 and V is TRBV20-1, with unresolved D. V lost 5 bases to trimming and J lost 5 bases, with 9 bases between them. This CDR3 has 11 amino acids. Germline V gene lookup returns CDR1 DFQATT and CDR2 SNEGSKA (reference sequence). The CDR3 loop is CSALSRETQYF. CDR3 in DNA: TGCAGTGCTCTTAGTCGGGAGACCCAGTACTTC.

This clone was counted a single time. The gene calls are TRBV7-8 and TRBJ1-6; TRBD1 aligns across 7 bases. The CDR3 totals 15 residues. The germline gives CDR1 SGHVS, CDR2 FQNEAQ. With 1 base clipped from V and 8 bases from J, the junction kept 5 bases outside the gene matches. DNA of the CDR3: TGTGCCAGCAGCTTAGGTACAGGGGAGGATTCACCCCTCCACTTT. Its translation: CASSLGTGEDSPLHF.

The chain couples TRBV13 to TRBJ1-5; D remains ambiguous. The CDR3 has 16 amino acids. V gave up 0 bases and J gave up 0 bases, with 9 bases separating them. Germline loops: CDR1 PRHDT, CDR2 FYEKMQ (reference sequence). In DNA, the CDR3 is TGTGCCAGCAGCTTAGGGGCCCCTTATAGCAATCAGCCCCAGCATTTT. Translated: CASSLGAPYSNQPQHF.

The chain employs TRBV6-4 and TRBJ2-1, with 9 bases that match TRBD2. The germline V gene has CDR1 MRHNA and CDR2 SNTAGT. J lost 2 bases, V lost 4 bases, and 6 bases had no gene match. The CDR3 covers 16 residues. CDR3 DNA: TGTGCCAGCAGTGCCTATAGCGGGAGAACCTACAATGAGCAGTTCTTC. Encoded protein: CASSAYSGRTYNEQFF.

The rearrangement links TRBV6-5 to TRBJ2-2; D gene unclear. CDR3 length equals 16 residues. From germline, CDR1 is MNHEY and CDR2 SVGAGI. V was shortened by 0 bases and J by 5 bases, with 13 bases between the two germline ends. The CDR3 loop reads CASSYSMTSGTGELFF. CDR3 DNA sequence: TGTGCCAGCAGTTACTCGATGACATCCGGAACCGGGGAGCTGTTTTTT.

The CDR3 spells CASSLGQGFHEQYF. As DNA, the CDR3 is TGTGCCAGCAGCTTGGGACAGGGTTTCCACGAGCAGTACTTC. This rearrangement joins TRBV14 to TRBJ2-7; TRBD1 aligns across 9 bases. The CDR3 is 14 amino acids. The trim removed 5 bases at V and 5 bases at J, leaving 7 bases unmatched. Germline V lookup: CDR1 SGHDN, CDR2 FVKESK.

The rearrangement links TRBV5-8 to TRBJ2-1, with D perhaps TRBD2 (6 bases). CDR1 and CDR2 (germline): SGHTS, YDEGEE. Trimming left V 3 bases short and J 7 bases short, with 20 bases between. The CDR3 spans 16 residues. The DNA of the CDR3 is TGTGCCAGCAGCTGGACCAGCGGGTGGGTTCGGAATGAGCAGTTCTTC. Protein product: CASSWTSGWVRNEQFF. The full variable domain, its missing parts supplied by reference TRBV5-8 and TRBJ2-1, is EAGVTQSPTHLIKTRGQQATLRCSPISGHTSVYWYQQALGLGLQFLLWYDEGEERNRGNFPPRFSGRQFPNYSSELNVNALELEDSALYLCASSWTSGWVRNEQFFGPGTRLTVL.

CDR3 bases: TGTGCCAGCACAAGGGGCTATGGCTACACCTTC. Translated: CASTRGYGYTF. The rearrangement links TRBV6-1 to TRBJ1-2; possibly TRBD1 for D (5 bases). The V end lost 7 bases, the J end lost 4 bases, and 7 bases lay between the germline ends. The CDR3 loop spans 11 amino acids. Germline V gene data show CDR1 as MNHNS and CDR2 as SASEGT.

The J gene is TRBJ2-6, the V gene TRBV9; 16 bases map to TRBD2. Trimming removed 1 base from V and 0 bases from J; junction bases left unmatched: 10. Per the germline V gene, CDR1 is SGDLS and CDR2 is YYNGEE. The CDR3 extends over 22 amino acids. In DNA, the CDR3 is TGTGCCAGCAGCGTACGGGGACTAGCGGGAGGGTCTTGGGACTCTGGGGCCAACGTCCTGACTTTC. It is translated as CASSVRGLAGGSWDSGANVLTF.

This chain links TRBV2 with TRBJ2-2; the D gene is possibly TRBD2 (5 bases). The CDR3 covers 14 residues. V lost 6 bases and J lost 1, with 9 bases in between. Germline CDR1 is SNHLY and CDR2 is FYNNEI. The CDR3 coding sequence is TGTGCCAGCAGGGTAGCGCTGAACACCGGGGAGCTGTTTTTT. It encodes CASRVALNTGELFF.

J is TRBJ1-6 and V is TRBV10-3; no clear D. The length of the CDR3 is 12 residues. In germline, CDR1 is ENHRY, CDR2 SYGVKD. Deletions cut 8 bases from V and 5 bases from J, with 7 bases between. The CDR3 nucleotides are TGTGCCATCGGGGTCCATAATTCACCCCTCCACTTT. Its protein product is CAIGVHNSPLHF.

The chain has TRBV5-5 and TRBJ1-2, with TRBD1 as a possible D gene (6 bases). V was shortened by 4 bases and J by 4 bases, with 14 bases between the two germline ends. The V gene's germline CDR1 is SGHKS and CDR2 YYEKEE (reference sequence). The CDR3 spans 14 residues. CDR3 sequence: CASSTSQGPYGYTF. In DNA form, the CDR3 reads TGTGCCAGCAGCACGTCACAGGGTCCCTATGGCTACACCTTC.

CDR3 nucleotide sequence: TGTGCCAGCTCACCAGGTGGCGAGACCCAGTACTTC. It yields the protein CASSPGGETQYF. V and J are TRBV18 and TRBJ2-5; D call uncertain. V lost 2 bases to trimming and J lost 5 bases, with 6 bases between them. This CDR3 has 12 amino acids. The germline CDR1 and CDR2 sequences are KGHSH and LQKENI.

The table lists this clone with a few counts. The chain is built from TRBV10-3 and TRBJ1-6; D ambiguous. Germline CDR1 reads ENHRY; CDR2 reads SYGVKD. V gave up 2 bases and J gave up 8 bases, with 16 bases separating them. This CDR3 is 16 amino acids long. The CDR3 spells CAISERSRTSYSPLHF. CDR3 coding DNA: TGTGCCATCAGTGAGAGGTCTAGGACCTCTTATTCACCCCTCCACTTT.

The chain joins TRBV5-1 to TRBJ2-3; possible D gene TRBD1, 6 bases. The CDR3 length is 16 residues. The V gene lost 5 bases and the J gene lost 0 bases, with 16 bases spanning the gap. Germline CDR1 is SGHRS and CDR2 is YFSETQ. The DNA for the CDR3 is TGCGCCAGCAGTCCTAGGACAGTCTTCAGCACAGATACGCAGTATTTT. Amino acid sequence: CASSPRTVFSTDTQYF.

The chain employs TRBV28 and TRBJ1-1; 8 bases align to TRBD1. Germline V gene data show CDR1 as MDHEN and CDR2 as SYDVKM. The V and J ends lost 6 bases and 1 base, in that order; junction bases with no gene match: 10. CDR3 length: 16 residues. The CDR3 region has the DNA TGTGCCAGCAGCCCCGGGACAGGTCTTTGGAACACTGAAGCTTTCTTT. Protein: CASSPGTGLWNTEAFF.

The chain recombines TRBV5-5 with TRBJ2-3; TRBD1 is a possible D gene (7 bases). Germline CDR1 and CDR2: SGHKS and YYEKEE (reference sequence). The length of the CDR3 is 15 residues. V was trimmed by 3 bases and J by 6 bases, leaving 17 bases between them. CDR3 DNA: TGTGCCAGCAGCTCGTGGGCCAGGGGGGCGGATACGCAGTATTTT. Protein product: CASSSWARGADTQYF.

This clone appeared a single time. The gene calls are TRBV30 and TRBJ2-7; 8 positions agree with TRBD2. Looked up from germline, CDR1 is GTSNPN and CDR2 is SVGIG (reference sequence). There are 14 residues in the CDR3. With 6 bases clipped from V and 4 bases from J, the junction kept 11 bases outside the gene matches. The CDR3 DNA follows: TGTGCCTGCAGGGCGGGGGGTTCTTCGTACGAGCAGTACTTC. Its protein product is CACRAGGSSYEQYF.

This clone appeared a single time. This chain connects TRBV6-5 to TRBJ1-1; D unresolved. V dropped 0 bases and J dropped 6 bases, with 11 bases sitting between them. CDR1 MNHEY and CDR2 SVGAGI come from the germline V gene. The CDR3 covers 14 residues. The CDR3 protein is CASSYSYSYAEAFF. The CDR3 DNA is TGTGCCAGCAGTTACTCGTATTCGTACGCTGAAGCTTTCTTT.

This CDR3 reads CAWSVGLPGELFF. Here the CDR3 DNA reads TGTGCCTGGAGTGTAGGTCTCCCCGGGGAGCTGTTTTTT. The chain joins TRBV30 to TRBJ2-2; no firm D call. Trimming cost V 0 bases and J 6 bases, with 8 bases left between them. The CDR3 has 13 amino acids. Germline V gives CDR1 GTSNPN, CDR2 SVGIG (reference sequence).

This chain joins TRBV7-9 and TRBJ2-5; TRBD1 aligns across 7 bases. The CDR3 contains 17 residues. The V gene's germline CDR1 is SEHNR and CDR2 FQNEAQ (reference sequence). The J segment lost 2 bases and the V segment lost 3 bases, leaving 12 bases of the junction unmatched. The CDR3 nucleotides are TGTGCCAGCAGCTTTGAGAGGGGGCGCAGGCAACAAGAGACCCAGTACTTC. Translating it yields CASSFERGRRQQETQYF.